This T cell receptor beta chain comes out of a study of blood T cell repertoires in COVID-19. Trimming took off 3 bases at V and 8 bases at J, with 19 bases between the two ends. CDR3 length: 14 amino acids. CDR1 and CDR2 (germline): SQVTM, ANQGSEA. Repertoires were generated with immunoSEQ multiplex PCR, while TCRdb's copy carries only in-frame clones and drops some. This table holds some 120,000 clones, about 83% found once. Sequencing used peripheral blood. V and J are TRBV29-1 and TRBJ1-1; a possible D gene is TRBD1 (5 bases). The receptor comes from a man aged 80 or over with active or convalescent COVID-19. CDR3 sequence reads: CSVDLDSGMKEAFF. In nucleotides, the CDR3 is TGCAGCGTTGACCTAGACAGTGGAATGAAAGAAGCTTTCTTT.